Listed here are 17 T cell receptor beta chains from one sample, sequenced in a study of STAT3 mutations in large granular lymphocyte leukemia. Using immunoSEQ multiplex PCR, the repertoire was profiled, and TCRdb retains in-frame clones only, with some absent. The sample consists of 9,500 to 13,000 clones, around 89% of them appearing once. These receptors' targets are unknown. Study observations and caveats: Every T-cell large granular lymphocyte leukemia patient had at least one immunodominant TCR beta clonotype.

The sample comprised peripheral blood mononuclear cells. These receptors were obtained from a man in his sixties with T-cell large granular lymphocyte leukemia. Some clones in this sample may be carry-over from other donors' samples.

This rearrangement joins TRBV6-1 to TRBJ2-7; 7 bases match TRBD1. The V segment lost 10 bases and the J segment 4 bases; nucleotides outside the gene matches: 10. CDR1 is MNHNS, CDR2 SASEGT, per germline. The length of the CDR3 is 13 residues. The CDR3 loop is CATDTGTVYEQYF. For the CDR3, the DNA is TGTGCCACCGATACCGGGACAGTGTACGAGCAGTACTTC.

The chain carries TRBV19 and TRBJ2-7; 11 bases align to TRBD2. V lost 6 bases and J lost 4; bases outside the gene matches: 8. This CDR3 is built from 15 residues. Germline V gene lookup returns CDR1 LNHDA and CDR2 SQIVND (reference sequence). The CDR3 is CASSLGGLAAYEQYF. CDR3 nucleotides: TGTGCCAGTAGCCTAGGGGGACTAGCGGCTTACGAGCAGTACTTC.

This clone has only one observation. The chain recombines TRBV6-5 with TRBJ2-3; 12 nucleotides agree with TRBD2. The junction had 6 bases not matched to a gene; V was cut back by 6 bases and J by 8 bases. Germline-derived CDR1 and CDR2 are MNHEY and SVGAGI. There are 14 residues in the CDR3. Here the CDR3 DNA reads TGTGCCAGCAGCTCTAGCGGGGGGGCGGGTACGCAGTATTTT. As protein: CASSSSGGAGTQYF.

The V gene is TRBV5-5, the J gene TRBJ2-3; D ambiguous. Trimming pared 2 bases from V and 2 bases from J, leaving 3 bases between. Germline V gives CDR1 SGHKS, CDR2 YYEKEE (reference sequence). This CDR3 contains 12 residues. CDR3 region: CASSFATDTQYF. The CDR3 DNA reads TGTGCCAGCAGCTTCGCCACAGATACGCAGTATTTT.

V is TRBV29-1 and J is TRBJ2-1, with 14 bases identical to TRBD2. CDR3 length equals 15 residues. Germline V gene lookup returns CDR1 SQVTM and CDR2 ANQGSEA. V lost 6 bases to trimming and J lost 8 bases; unmatched junction nucleotides: 9. This chain's CDR3 is CSVAGTSGRGDEQFF. The CDR3 DNA reads as TGCAGCGTCGCTGGGACTAGCGGGAGAGGAGATGAGCAGTTCTTC.

The chain combines TRBV30 with TRBJ1-1; no clear D. Germline loops: CDR1 GTSNPN, CDR2 SVGIG (reference sequence). The CDR3 is 15 amino acids. Trimming took off 3 bases at V and 0 bases at J, with 14 bases between the two ends. This CDR3 reads CAWSWAGWLNTEAFF. The CDR3, as DNA: TGTGCCTGGAGCTGGGCGGGGTGGTTGAACACTGAAGCTTTCTTT. The full variable domain, with the rest looked up from reference TRBV30 and TRBJ1-1, is SQTIHQWPATLVQPVGSPLSLECTVEGTSNPNLYWYRQAAGRGLQLLFYSVGIGQISSEVPQNLSASRPQDRQFILSSKKLLLSDSGFYLCAWSWAGWLNTEAFFGQGTRLTVV.

The CDR3 loop is CASSPAVGLGNTEAFF. The DNA of the CDR3 is TGTGCCAGCAGTCCCGCGGTGGGGCTCGGGAACACTGAAGCTTTCTTT. The gene calls are TRBV27 and TRBJ1-1, with a weak D call TRBD1 (5 bases). V lost 5 bases and J 1 base, leaving 17 bases between the germline ends. The germline CDR1 and CDR2 sequences are MNHEY and SMNVEV (reference sequence). This CDR3 comprises 16 residues.

This clone was found once. The chain links TRBV7-2 to TRBJ1-2, with 7 bases fitting TRBD1. Trimming took 5 bases from V and 6 from J; bases not matched to a gene: 12. The CDR3 spans 15 residues. Looked up from germline, CDR1 is SGHTA and CDR2 is FQGNSA. In DNA form, the CDR3 reads TGTGCCAGCAGCCCTCCGGGGGGGACAGTTCATGGCTACACCTTC. Translating it yields CASSPPGGTVHGYTF.

The chain joins TRBV10-2 to TRBJ1-2, with a possible D match to TRBD1 (6 bases). Trimming stripped 5 bases from V and 8 bases from J, with 15 bases between. CDR3 length equals 13 residues. The V gene's germline CDR1 is WSHSY and CDR2 SAAADI. In nucleotides, the CDR3 is TGCGCCAGCAGTTCACAGGGAGTATGGGGCTACACCTTC. Translating gives CASSSQGVWGYTF.

In this sample, this clone turned up a few times. The chain combines TRBV7-9 with TRBJ2-7, with TRBD2 as a possible D gene (5 bases). The germline CDR1 and CDR2 sequences are SEHNR and FQNEAQ (reference sequence). The CDR3 runs 14 residues. V lost 4 bases to trimming and J lost 2 bases, with 12 bases between them. The CDR3 coding sequence is TGTGCCAGCAGCTCCCCCCTAGCAGCCTACGAGCAGTACTTC. As protein: CASSSPLAAYEQYF.

V and J are TRBV5-4 and TRBJ2-3; D is possibly TRBD1 or TRBD2 (6 bases each). The CDR3 spans 15 residues. The V end was cut by 4 bases, the J end by 4 bases, with 16 bases between. CDR1 is SGHNT and CDR2 is YYREEE in the germline V gene (reference sequence). The CDR3 sequence: CASSPVGGSADTQYF. The CDR3 nucleotides are TGTGCCAGCAGCCCGGTGGGGGGCTCCGCAGATACGCAGTATTTT.

There are a few counts of this clone. The chain is built from TRBV6-1 and TRBJ2-2; D is undetermined. This CDR3 is 13 amino acids long. Germline values: CDR1 MNHNS, CDR2 SASEGT. Trimming removed 4 bases at V and 4 bases at J, with 7 bases between. The CDR3 reads CASSVGPTGELFF. The CDR3 DNA reads TGTGCCAGCAGTGTAGGGCCCACCGGGGAGCTGTTTTTT.

The V and J genes are TRBV19 and TRBJ2-7; D is uncertain. Trimming removed 4 bases at V and 6 bases at J, with 19 bases between. This CDR3 has 15 residues. Germline V gene data show CDR1 as LNHDA and CDR2 as SQIVND (reference sequence). The DNA of the CDR3 is TGTGCCAGTAGTACCCCGACGGGTACTCGACGCGAGCAGTACTTC. Translated: CASSTPTGTRREQYF. Variable domain in full (rest from reference TRBV19 and TRBJ2-7): DGGITQSPKYLFRKEGQNVTLSCEQNLNHDAMYWYRQDPGQGLRLIYYSQIVNDFQKGDIAEGYSVSREKKESFPLTVTSAQKNPTAFYLCASSTPTGTRREQYFGPGTRLTVT.

This chain connects TRBV28 to TRBJ1-1, with 7 bases fitting TRBD1. Germline lookup yields CDR1 MDHEN and CDR2 SYDVKM. The junction had 9 bases not matched to a gene; V was cut back by 2 bases and J by 6 bases. The CDR3 is 15 amino acids. The CDR3 loop is CASSLMTGKGSEAFF. The CDR3 bases are TGTGCCAGCAGTTTAATGACAGGGAAGGGTTCTGAAGCTTTCTTT.

V gene TRBV21-1 combines with J gene TRBJ1-1. TRBV21-1 is a recognized pseudogene. This CDR3 has 16 amino acids. The CDR3 is CASRDRAEGRAAEAFF. DNA of the CDR3: TGTGCCAGCAGAGACCGGGCCGAGGGTAGAGCTGCTGAAGCTTTCTTT.

The DNA of the CDR3 is TGTGCCAGCAGCTCAACAGTAGGCGATGAGCAGTTCTTC. Its translation is CASSSTVGDEQFF. The chain employs TRBV7-3 and TRBJ2-1, with D unclear. Germline V CDR1 and CDR2: SGHTA, FQGTGA. The V end was cut by 4 bases, the J end by 8 bases, with 12 bases between. This CDR3 region has 13 residues.

V gene TRBV12-5 combines with J gene TRBJ2-1; D might be TRBD2 (6 bases). The CDR3 has 14 residues. V was cut by 6 bases and J by 2 bases, with 11 bases left in between. Germline values: CDR1 LGHNT, CDR2 FRNRAP. The CDR3 spells CASGLSGPYNEQFF. CDR3 sequence (DNA): TGTGCTAGTGGCCTTAGCGGCCCCTACAATGAGCAGTTCTTC. Complete variable domain (other parts from reference TRBV12-5 and TRBJ2-1): DARVTQTPRHKVTEMGQEVTMRCQPILGHNTVFWYRQTMMQGLELLAYFRNRAPLDDSGMPKDRFSAEMPDATLATLKIQPSEPRDSAVYFCASGLSGPYNEQFFGPGTRLTVL.